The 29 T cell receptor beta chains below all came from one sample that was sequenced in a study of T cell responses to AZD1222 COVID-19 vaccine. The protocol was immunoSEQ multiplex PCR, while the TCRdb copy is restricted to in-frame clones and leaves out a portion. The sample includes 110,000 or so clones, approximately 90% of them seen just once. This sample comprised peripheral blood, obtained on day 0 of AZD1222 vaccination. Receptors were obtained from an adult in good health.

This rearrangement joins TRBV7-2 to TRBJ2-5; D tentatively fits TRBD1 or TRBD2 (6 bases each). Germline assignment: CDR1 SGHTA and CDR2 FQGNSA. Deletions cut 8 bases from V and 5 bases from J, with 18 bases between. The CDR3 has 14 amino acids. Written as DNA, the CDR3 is TGTGCCAGCCGGGGGACACCCCAGACGGAGACCCAGTACTTC. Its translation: CASRGTPQTETQYF. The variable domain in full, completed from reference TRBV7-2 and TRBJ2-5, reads GAGVSQSPSNKVTEKGKDVELRCDPISGHTALYWYRQSLGQGLEFLIYFQGNSAPDKSGLPSDRFSAERTGGSVSTLTIQRTQQEDSAVYLCASRGTPQTETQYFGPGTRLLVL.

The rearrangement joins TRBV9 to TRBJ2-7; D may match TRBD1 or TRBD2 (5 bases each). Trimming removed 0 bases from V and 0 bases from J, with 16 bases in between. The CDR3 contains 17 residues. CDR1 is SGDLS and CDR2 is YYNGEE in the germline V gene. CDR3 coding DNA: TGTGCCAGCAGCGTAGGGGTCGGGGACCCCCTCTCCTACGAGCAGTACTTC. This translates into CASSVGVGDPLSYEQYF.

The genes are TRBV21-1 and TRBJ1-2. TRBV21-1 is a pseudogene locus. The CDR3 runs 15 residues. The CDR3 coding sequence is TGTGCCAGCAGCAAAGGTCGGGGGGCAGGCTATGGCTACACCTTC. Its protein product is CASSKGRGAGYGYTF.

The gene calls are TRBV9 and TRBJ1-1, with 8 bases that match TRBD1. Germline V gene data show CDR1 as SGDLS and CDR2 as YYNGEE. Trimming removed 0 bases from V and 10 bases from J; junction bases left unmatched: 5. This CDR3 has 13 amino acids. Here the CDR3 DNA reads TGTGCCAGCAGCGTAGGTGGGACAGGTCTAGCTTTCTTT. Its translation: CASSVGGTGLAFF.

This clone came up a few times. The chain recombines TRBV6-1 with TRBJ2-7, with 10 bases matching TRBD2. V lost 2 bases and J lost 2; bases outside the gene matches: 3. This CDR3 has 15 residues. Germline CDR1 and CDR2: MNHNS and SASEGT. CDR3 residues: CASSEQSGGAYEQYF. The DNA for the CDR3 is TGTGCCAGCAGTGAACAAAGCGGGGGGGCCTACGAGCAGTACTTC.

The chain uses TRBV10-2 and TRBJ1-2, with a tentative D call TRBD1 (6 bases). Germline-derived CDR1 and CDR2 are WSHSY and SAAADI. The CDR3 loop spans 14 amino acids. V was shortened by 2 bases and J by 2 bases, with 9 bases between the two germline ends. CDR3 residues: CASSETGQNYGYTF. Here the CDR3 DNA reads TGCGCCAGCAGTGAGACAGGGCAAAACTATGGCTACACCTTC.

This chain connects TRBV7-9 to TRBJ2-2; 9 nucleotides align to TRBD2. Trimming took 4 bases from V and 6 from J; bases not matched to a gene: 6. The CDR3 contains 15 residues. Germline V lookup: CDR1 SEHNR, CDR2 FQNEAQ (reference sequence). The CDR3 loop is CASSSKGTSSGELFF. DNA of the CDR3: TGTGCCAGCAGCTCAAAAGGGACTAGCTCCGGGGAGCTGTTTTTT.

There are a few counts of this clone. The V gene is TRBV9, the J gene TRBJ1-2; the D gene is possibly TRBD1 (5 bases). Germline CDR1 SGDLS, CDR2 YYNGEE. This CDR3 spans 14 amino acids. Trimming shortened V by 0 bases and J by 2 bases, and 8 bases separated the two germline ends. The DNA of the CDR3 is TGTGCCAGCAGCGTAGAGGGGCAGAACTATGGCTACACCTTC. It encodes CASSVEGQNYGYTF.

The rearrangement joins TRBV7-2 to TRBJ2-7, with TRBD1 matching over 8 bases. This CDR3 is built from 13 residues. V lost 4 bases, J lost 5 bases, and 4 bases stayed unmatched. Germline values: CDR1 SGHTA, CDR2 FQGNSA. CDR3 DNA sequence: TGTGCCAGCAGCTACGACAGGGGTAACGAGCAGTACTTC. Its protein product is CASSYDRGNEQYF. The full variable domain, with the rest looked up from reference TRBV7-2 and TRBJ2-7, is GAGVSQSPSNKVTEKGKDVELRCDPISGHTALYWYRQSLGQGLEFLIYFQGNSAPDKSGLPSDRFSAERTGGSVSTLTIQRTQQEDSAVYLCASSYDRGNEQYFGPGTRLTVT.

CDR3 sequence reads: CASSTPLGGDYNEQFF. The CDR3 coding sequence is TGTGCCAGTAGTACCCCCCTGGGCGGGGACTACAATGAGCAGTTCTTC. The rearrangement joins TRBV19 to TRBJ2-1; a possible D gene is TRBD2 (6 bases). This CDR3 has 16 amino acids. Germline CDR1 LNHDA, CDR2 SQIVND (reference sequence). V was trimmed by 4 bases and J by 3 bases, leaving 16 bases between them.

This chain's CDR3 is CASSRDVWMDTQYF. As DNA, the CDR3 is TGCGCCAGCAGCCGGGACGTATGGATGGATACGCAGTATTTT. This rearrangement joins TRBV5-1 to TRBJ2-3; D is tentatively TRBD1 or TRBD2 (5 bases each). The CDR3 has 14 amino acids. Germline assignment: CDR1 SGHRS and CDR2 YFSETQ. The germline V and J ends were trimmed by 4 bases and 6 bases, with 15 bases remaining between them.

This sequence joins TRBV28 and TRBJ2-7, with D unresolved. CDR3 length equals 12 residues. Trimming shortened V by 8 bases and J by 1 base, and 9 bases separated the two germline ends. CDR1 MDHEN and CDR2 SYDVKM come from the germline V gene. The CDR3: CASRGASYEQYF. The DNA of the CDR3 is TGTGCCAGCCGTGGCGCTTCCTACGAGCAGTACTTC.

CDR3 region: CAIPLWEGGGYTF. The CDR3 DNA reads TGTGCCATCCCCCTTTGGGAGGGTGGAGGCTACACCTTC. The rearrangement uses TRBV11-2 and TRBJ1-2; no definite D call. The V gene lost 10 bases and the J gene lost 8 bases, with 20 bases spanning the gap. The CDR3 runs to 13 residues. Germline CDR1 and CDR2: SGHAT and FQNNGV.

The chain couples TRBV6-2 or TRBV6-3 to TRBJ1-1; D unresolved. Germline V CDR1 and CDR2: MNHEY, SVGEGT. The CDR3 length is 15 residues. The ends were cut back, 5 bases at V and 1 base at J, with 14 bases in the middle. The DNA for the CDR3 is TGTGCCAGCAGTAATCCGACGGATCCGAACACTGAAGCTTTCTTT. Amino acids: CASSNPTDPNTEAFF.

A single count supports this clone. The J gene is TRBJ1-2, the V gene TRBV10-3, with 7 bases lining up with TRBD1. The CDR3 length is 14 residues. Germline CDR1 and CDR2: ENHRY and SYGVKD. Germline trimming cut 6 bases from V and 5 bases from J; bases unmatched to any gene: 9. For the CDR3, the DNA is TGTGCCATCAGCGAAGGGGGCTTAAGGTATGGCTACACCTTC. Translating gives CAISEGGLRYGYTF.

CDR3 in amino acids: CSAAGAWETEAFF. CDR3 DNA: TGCAGCGCTGCCGGGGCCTGGGAGACTGAAGCTTTCTTT. The rearrangement uses TRBV29-1 and TRBJ1-1; maybe TRBD1 (5 bases). In germline, CDR1 is SQVTM, CDR2 ANQGSEA. CDR3 size: 13 residues. V shed 7 bases and J shed 5 bases, with 17 bases lying between them.

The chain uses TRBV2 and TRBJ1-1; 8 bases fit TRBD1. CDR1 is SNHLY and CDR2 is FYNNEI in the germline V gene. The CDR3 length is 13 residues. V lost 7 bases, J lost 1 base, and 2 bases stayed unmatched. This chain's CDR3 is CASKDRENTEAFF. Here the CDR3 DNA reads TGTGCCAGCAAGGACAGGGAGAACACTGAAGCTTTCTTT. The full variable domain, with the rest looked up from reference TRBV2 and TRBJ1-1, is EPEVTQTPSHQVTQMGQEVILRCVPISNHLYFYWYRQILGQKVEFLVSFYNNEISEKSEIFDDQFSVERPDGSNFTLKIRSTKLEDSAMYFCASKDRENTEAFFGQGTRLTVV.

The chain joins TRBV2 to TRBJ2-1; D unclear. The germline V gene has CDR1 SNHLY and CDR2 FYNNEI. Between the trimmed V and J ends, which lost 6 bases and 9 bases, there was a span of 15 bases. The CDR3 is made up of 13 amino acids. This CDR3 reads CASSQTQIGEQFF. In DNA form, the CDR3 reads TGTGCCAGCAGCCAAACACAGATCGGTGAGCAGTTCTTC. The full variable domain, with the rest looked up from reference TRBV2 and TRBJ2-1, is EPEVTQTPSHQVTQMGQEVILRCVPISNHLYFYWYRQILGQKVEFLVSFYNNEISEKSEIFDDQFSVERPDGSNFTLKIRSTKLEDSAMYFCASSQTQIGEQFFGPGTRLTVL.

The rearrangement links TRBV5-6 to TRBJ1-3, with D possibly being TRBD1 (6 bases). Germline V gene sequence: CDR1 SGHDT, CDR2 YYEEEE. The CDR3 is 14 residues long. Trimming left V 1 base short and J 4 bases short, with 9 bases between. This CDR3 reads CASSLRGVGNTIYF. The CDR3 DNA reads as TGTGCCAGCAGCTTGAGGGGGGTCGGAAACACCATATATTTT.

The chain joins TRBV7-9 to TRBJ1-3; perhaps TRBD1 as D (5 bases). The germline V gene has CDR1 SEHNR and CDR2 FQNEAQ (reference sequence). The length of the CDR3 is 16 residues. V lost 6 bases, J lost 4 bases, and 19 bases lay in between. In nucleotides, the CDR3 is TGTGCCAGCAGTAGCAGGGCCAGGGTTACCGGAAACACCATATATTTT. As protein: CASSSRARVTGNTIYF.

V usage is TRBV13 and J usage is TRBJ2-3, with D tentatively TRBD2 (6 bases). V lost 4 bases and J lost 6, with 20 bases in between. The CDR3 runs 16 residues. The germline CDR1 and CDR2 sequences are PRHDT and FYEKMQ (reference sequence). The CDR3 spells CASSYMGLGRMDTQYF. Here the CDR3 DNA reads TGTGCCAGCAGCTACATGGGACTTGGGAGGATGGATACGCAGTATTTT.

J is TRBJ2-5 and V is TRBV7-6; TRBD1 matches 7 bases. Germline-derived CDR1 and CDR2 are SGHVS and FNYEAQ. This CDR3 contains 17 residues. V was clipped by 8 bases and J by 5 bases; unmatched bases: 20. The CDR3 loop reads CASQGAGGVDRKETQYF. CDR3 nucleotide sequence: TGTGCCAGCCAAGGGGCAGGGGGAGTAGACAGAAAGGAGACCCAGTACTTC.

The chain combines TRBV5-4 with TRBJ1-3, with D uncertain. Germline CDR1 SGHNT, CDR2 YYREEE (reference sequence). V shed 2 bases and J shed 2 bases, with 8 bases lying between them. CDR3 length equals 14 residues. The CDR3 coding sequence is TGTGCCAGCAGCTTTGCTGGGGCTGGAAACACCATATATTTT. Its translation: CASSFAGAGNTIYF. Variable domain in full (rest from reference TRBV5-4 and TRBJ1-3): ETGVTQSPTHLIKTRGQQVTLRCSSQSGHNTVSWYQQALGQGPQFIFQYYREEENGRGNFPPRFSGLQFPNYSSELNVNALELDDSALYLCASSFAGAGNTIYFGEGSWLTVV.

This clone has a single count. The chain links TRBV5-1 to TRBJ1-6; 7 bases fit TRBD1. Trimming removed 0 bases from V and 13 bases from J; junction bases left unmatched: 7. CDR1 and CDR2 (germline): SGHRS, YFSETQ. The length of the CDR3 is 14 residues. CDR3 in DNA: TGCGCCAGCAGCTTGGGACAGGGTACAGGGCCCCTCCACTTT. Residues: CASSLGQGTGPLHF.

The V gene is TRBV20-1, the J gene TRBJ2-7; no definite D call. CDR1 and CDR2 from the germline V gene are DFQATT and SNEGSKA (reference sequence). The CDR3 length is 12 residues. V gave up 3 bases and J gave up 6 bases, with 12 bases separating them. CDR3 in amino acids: CSASSGLSEQYF. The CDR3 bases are TGCAGTGCTAGTTCCGGCCTATCCGAGCAGTACTTC.

The CDR3 DNA follows: TGCGCCAGCAGCCAAGACCGGGACAGGGATAACTATGGCTACACCTTC. This translates into CASSQDRDRDNYGYTF. J is TRBJ1-2 and V is TRBV4-1; 9 nucleotides agree with TRBD1. Looked up from germline, CDR1 is MGHRA and CDR2 is YSYEKL. V shed 0 bases and J 1 base; nucleotides not matched to a gene: 3. This CDR3 has 16 residues.

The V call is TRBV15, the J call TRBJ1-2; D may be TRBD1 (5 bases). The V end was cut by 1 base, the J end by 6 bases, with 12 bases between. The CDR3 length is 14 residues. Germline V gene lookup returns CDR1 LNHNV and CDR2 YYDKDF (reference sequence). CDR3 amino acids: CATSRAGIGDGYTF. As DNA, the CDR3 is TGTGCCACCAGCAGAGCAGGGATCGGAGATGGCTACACCTTC.

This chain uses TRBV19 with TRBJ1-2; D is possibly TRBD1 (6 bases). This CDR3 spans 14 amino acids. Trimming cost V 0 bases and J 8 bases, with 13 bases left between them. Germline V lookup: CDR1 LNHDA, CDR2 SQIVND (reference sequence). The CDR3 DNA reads TGTGCCAGTAGTATAGATCAGGGGAGGAACGGCTACACCTTC. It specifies CASSIDQGRNGYTF.

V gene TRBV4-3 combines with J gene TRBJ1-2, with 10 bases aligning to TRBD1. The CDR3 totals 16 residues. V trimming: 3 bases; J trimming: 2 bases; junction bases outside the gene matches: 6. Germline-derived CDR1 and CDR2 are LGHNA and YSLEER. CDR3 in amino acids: CASSHSGTGENYGYTF. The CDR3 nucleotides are TGCGCCAGCAGCCATTCCGGGACAGGGGAAAACTATGGCTACACCTTC.